A single sample gave rise to the 18 T cell receptor beta chains below, sequenced in a study of beta chain features in type 1 diabetes (dated by TCRdb to the late 2010s). No antigen is known for these receptors. Receptor libraries were prepared by the immunoSEQ multiplex PCR assay. The High Capacity cDNA Reverse Transcription Kit was used to reverse transcribe all of the isolated RNA, meaning that expressed TCRB transcripts were what got sequenced. TCRdb stores this immuneACCESS table with in-frame sequences only. Part of the clones is absent; in the studies checked, under half of the shortfall reflects unresolved V genes, and no reason is known for the rest. The sample has 100,000 to 150,000 clones on record, approximately 10% of them singletons. Roughly 0.75% of the sample belongs to the ten largest clones. Results and caveats for the whole study, not just this receptor: In all four CD4+ subsets, TCRB CDR3 length was moderately but significantly shorter in type 1 diabetes patients.

The sample taken for sequencing was central memory CD4+ T cells from blood. The receptors were sampled from a man younger than 45 with type 1 diabetes.

About this clone itself: In the same sample, other DNA sequences code for this CDR3. The rearrangement links TRBV5-6 to TRBJ2-5; the D gene is possibly TRBD1 (6 bases). Trimming took off 4 bases at V and 1 base at J, with 11 bases between the two ends. Germline V gives CDR1 SGHDT, CDR2 YYEEEE. The CDR3 runs to 14 residues. The CDR3 loop is CASSPGQIQETQYF. CDR3 sequence (DNA): TGTGCCAGCAGCCCTGGACAGATCCAAGAGACCCAGTACTTC.

This clone has a handful of counts. The chain carries TRBV2 and TRBJ1-2; D might be TRBD1 (6 bases). Trimming removed 6 bases at V and 2 bases at J, with 10 bases between. Looked up from germline, CDR1 is SNHLY and CDR2 is FYNNEI. This CDR3 comprises 13 residues. The CDR3 here is CASRRGLNYGYTF. The CDR3 DNA sequence: TGTGCCAGCAGAAGGGGGTTAAACTATGGCTACACCTTC.

The sample holds a few counts of this clone. This chain connects TRBV4-3 to TRBJ2-7; 9 positions agree with TRBD1. Germline CDR1 LGHNA, CDR2 YSLEER. V shed 6 bases and J 2 bases; nucleotides not matched to a gene: 5. This CDR3 has 14 residues. CDR3 bases: TGCGCCAGCAGTCCGGACAGGGGAGCCTACGAGCAGTACTTC. It is translated as CASSPDRGAYEQYF.

V usage is TRBV7-9 and J usage is TRBJ1-2; maybe TRBD1 (5 bases). Trimming took off 5 bases at V and 1 base at J, with 8 bases between the two ends. CDR1 is SEHNR, CDR2 FQNEAQ, per germline (reference sequence). This CDR3 contains 13 residues. The CDR3 sequence is CASSQDSNYGYTF. The CDR3 nucleotides read TGTGCCAGCAGCCAAGACAGTAACTATGGCTACACCTTC.

As concerns this clone: This sample includes further DNA sequences coding for the same CDR3. The genes are TRBV18 and TRBJ2-3, with D hard to call. Germline V gene data show CDR1 as KGHSH and CDR2 as LQKENI. The CDR3 runs 14 residues. V was cut by 0 bases and J by 0 bases, with 4 bases left in between. The CDR3 protein is CASSPPLSTDTQYF. In DNA form, the CDR3 reads TGTGCCAGCTCACCACCCCTGAGCACAGATACGCAGTATTTT.

This clone has only a few counts. The genes are TRBV5-1 and TRBJ1-2; 10 nucleotides agree with TRBD1. Germline V gene data show CDR1 as SGHRS and CDR2 as YFSETQ. Trimming cost V 2 bases and J 8 bases; bases outside gene matches: 3. The CDR3 covers 13 residues. The CDR3 DNA reads as TGCGCCAGCAGCTTTGACAGGGGGCCCGGCTACACCTTC. Its translation is CASSFDRGPGYTF.

The genes are TRBV9 and TRBJ1-3; D gene uncertain. Germline CDR1 is SGDLS and CDR2 is YYNGEE. The ends were cut back, 3 bases at V and 3 bases at J, with 4 bases in the middle. This CDR3 is built from 12 residues. The CDR3 DNA is TGTGCCAGCAGCGCCGTTGGAAACACCATATATTTT. Translation gives CASSAVGNTIYF.

The rearrangement joins TRBV18 to TRBJ2-4; perhaps TRBD1 as D (6 bases). The ends were cut back, 3 bases at V and 1 base at J, with 16 bases in the middle. The CDR3 loop spans 17 amino acids. Germline CDR1 and CDR2: KGHSH and LQKENI. CDR3 coding DNA: TGTGCCAGCTCACCCAACGGACAGAGCCAGGCCAAAAACATTCAGTACTTC. Amino acid sequence: CASSPNGQSQAKNIQYF. Combining the CDR3 with reference TRBV18 and TRBJ2-4 gives the whole variable domain NAGVMQNPRHLVRRRGQEARLRCSPMKGHSHVYWYRQLPEEGLKFMVYLQKENIIDESGMPKERFSAEFPKEGPSILRIQQVVRGDSAAYFCASSPNGQSQAKNIQYFGAGTRLSVL.

This clone was recorded a few times. The chain employs TRBV27 and TRBJ2-3; 8 bases map to TRBD1. The germline V gene has CDR1 MNHEY and CDR2 SMNVEV (reference sequence). V was pared by 3 bases and J by 5 bases, with 10 bases of the junction left unmatched. The CDR3 contains 16 residues. For the CDR3, the DNA is TGTGCCAGCAGTTTTGTCGGGACAGGTTTAAAAGATACGCAGTATTTT. This translates into CASSFVGTGLKDTQYF.

This rearrangement joins TRBV25-1 to TRBJ2-7; the D gene is possibly TRBD1 (5 bases). V lost 8 bases and J lost 3, with 14 bases in between. The CDR3 extends over 13 amino acids. Germline V gives CDR1 MGHDK, CDR2 SYGVNS. The CDR3 spells CASDRGRVYEQYF. CDR3 nucleotide sequence: TGTGCCAGCGACCGAGGCAGGGTCTACGAGCAGTACTTC.

This clone has a handful of counts. The V gene is TRBV4-3, the J gene TRBJ1-2, with a tentative D call TRBD1 (5 bases). The germline gives CDR1 LGHNA, CDR2 YSLEER. V lost 1 base and J lost 3, with 12 bases in between. The CDR3 contains 15 residues. CDR3 protein: CASSQVGRGYYGYTF. The DNA for the CDR3 is TGCGCCAGCAGCCAAGTGGGTCGGGGGTACTATGGCTACACCTTC.

This clone was recorded at least ten times. The chain has TRBV11-1 and TRBJ2-7; 8 bases fit TRBD1. This CDR3 has 14 amino acids. From germline, CDR1 is SGHAT and CDR2 FQDESV (reference sequence). The trim removed 5 bases at V and 5 bases at J, leaving 8 bases unmatched. CDR3 protein: CASSLRDRRDEQYF. In DNA form, the CDR3 reads TGTGCCAGCAGCCTTCGGGACAGGCGTGACGAGCAGTACTTC.

This rearrangement joins TRBV7-9 to TRBJ1-4, with 8 bases fitting TRBD1. This CDR3 spans 14 amino acids. Germline CDR1 is SEHNR and CDR2 is FQNEAQ (reference sequence). Germline trimming cut 1 base from V and 10 bases from J; bases unmatched to any gene: 5. For the CDR3, the DNA is TGTGCCAGCAGCTTAGGAACACAGGGGGGAAAACTGTTTTTT. Translating gives CASSLGTQGGKLFF.

The chain links TRBV28 to TRBJ2-2; TRBD1 is a possible D gene (6 bases). Deletions cut 4 bases from V and 4 bases from J, with 16 bases between. The CDR3 loop spans 16 amino acids. From germline, CDR1 is MDHEN and CDR2 SYDVKM. In DNA form, the CDR3 reads TGTGCCAGCAGTTCCCCTCTGACAGGTTCCACCGGGGAGCTGTTTTTT. Encoded protein: CASSSPLTGSTGELFF.

The V call is TRBV19, the J call TRBJ2-3; a weak D match, TRBD1 (6 bases). There are 15 residues in the CDR3. Trimming shortened V by 5 bases and J by 3 bases, and 15 bases separated the two germline ends. Germline lookup yields CDR1 LNHDA and CDR2 SQIVND (reference sequence). CDR3 protein: CASSRRTERTDTQYF. The CDR3 nucleotides read TGTGCCAGTAGTCGGAGGACAGAGAGGACAGATACGCAGTATTTT.

This clone appeared a few times. The CDR3 here is CASSPTGGSYNEQFF. CDR3 DNA sequence: TGTGCCAGCAGCCCCACAGGGGGTTCCTACAATGAGCAGTTCTTC. The V gene is TRBV7-3, the J gene TRBJ2-1; 8 bases agree with TRBD1. Germline V CDR1 and CDR2: SGHTA, FQGTGA. The CDR3 length is 15 residues. The ends lost 5 bases at V and 1 base at J; junction bases unmatched: 4.

This clone occurred a few times. The V and J genes are TRBV7-2 and TRBJ1-2, with TRBD1 as a possible D gene (5 bases). Trimming stripped 4 bases from V and 2 bases from J, with 11 bases between. This CDR3 has 14 residues. Germline CDR1 and CDR2: SGHTA and FQGNSA. The CDR3 loop reads CASSSPTANYGYTF. The CDR3 DNA reads as TGTGCCAGCAGCTCCCCGACAGCCAACTATGGCTACACCTTC. Variable domain in full (rest from reference TRBV7-2 and TRBJ1-2): GAGVSQSPSNKVTEKGKDVELRCDPISGHTALYWYRQSLGQGLEFLIYFQGNSAPDKSGLPSDRFSAERTGGSVSTLTIQRTQQEDSAVYLCASSSPTANYGYTFGSGTRLTVV.

Only a few counts were recorded for this clone. J is TRBJ2-5 and V is TRBV9, with D possibly being TRBD1 (5 bases). Germline assignment: CDR1 SGDLS and CDR2 YYNGEE. Trimming shortened V by 0 bases and J by 3 bases, and 9 bases separated the two germline ends. The CDR3 has 14 amino acids. The CDR3 spells CASSVGGHEETQYF. CDR3 nucleotides: TGTGCCAGCAGCGTAGGAGGACATGAAGAGACCCAGTACTTC.